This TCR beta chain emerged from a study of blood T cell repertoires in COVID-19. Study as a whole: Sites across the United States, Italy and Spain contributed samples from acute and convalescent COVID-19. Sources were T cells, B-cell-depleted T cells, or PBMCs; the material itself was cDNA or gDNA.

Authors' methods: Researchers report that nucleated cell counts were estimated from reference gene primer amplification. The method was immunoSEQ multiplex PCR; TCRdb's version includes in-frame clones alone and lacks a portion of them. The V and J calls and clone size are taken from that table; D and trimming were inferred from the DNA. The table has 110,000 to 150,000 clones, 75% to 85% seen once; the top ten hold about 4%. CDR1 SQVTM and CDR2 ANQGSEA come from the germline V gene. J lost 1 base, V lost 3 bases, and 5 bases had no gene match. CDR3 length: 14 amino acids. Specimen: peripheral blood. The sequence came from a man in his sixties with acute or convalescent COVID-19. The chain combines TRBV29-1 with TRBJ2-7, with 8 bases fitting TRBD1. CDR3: CSVELDRESYEQYF. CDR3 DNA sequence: TGCAGCGTTGAGCTGGACAGGGAGTCCTACGAGCAGTACTTC.